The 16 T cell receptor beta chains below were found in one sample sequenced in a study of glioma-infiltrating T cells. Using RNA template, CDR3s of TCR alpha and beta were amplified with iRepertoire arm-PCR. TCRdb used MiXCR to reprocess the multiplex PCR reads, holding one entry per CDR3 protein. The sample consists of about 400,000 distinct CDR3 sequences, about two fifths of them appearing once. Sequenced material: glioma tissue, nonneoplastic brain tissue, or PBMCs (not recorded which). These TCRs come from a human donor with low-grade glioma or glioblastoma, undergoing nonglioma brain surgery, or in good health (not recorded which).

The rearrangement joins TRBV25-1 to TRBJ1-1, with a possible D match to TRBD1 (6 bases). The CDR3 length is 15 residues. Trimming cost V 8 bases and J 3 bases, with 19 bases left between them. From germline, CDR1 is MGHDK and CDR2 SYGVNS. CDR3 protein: CASRPPWGLDTEAFF. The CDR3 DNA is TGTGCCAGCCGCCCCCCATGGGGGCTGGACACTGAAGCTTTCTTT.

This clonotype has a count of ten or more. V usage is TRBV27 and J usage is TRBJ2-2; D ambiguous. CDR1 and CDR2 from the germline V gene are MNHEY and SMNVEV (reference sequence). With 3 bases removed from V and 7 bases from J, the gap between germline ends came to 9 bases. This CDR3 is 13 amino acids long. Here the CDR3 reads CASSFLRYGELFF. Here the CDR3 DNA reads TGTGCCAGCAGTTTTTTAAGATACGGGGAGCTGTTTTTT.

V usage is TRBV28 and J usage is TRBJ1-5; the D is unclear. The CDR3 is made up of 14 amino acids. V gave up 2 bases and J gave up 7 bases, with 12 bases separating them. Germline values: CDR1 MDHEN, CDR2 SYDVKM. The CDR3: CASSLIQSHQPQHF. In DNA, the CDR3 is TGTGCCAGCAGTTTAATACAGTCTCACCAGCCCCAGCATTTT.

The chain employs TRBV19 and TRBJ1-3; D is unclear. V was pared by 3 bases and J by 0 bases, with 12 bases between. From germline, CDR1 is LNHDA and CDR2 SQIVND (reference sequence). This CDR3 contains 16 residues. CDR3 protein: CASSIRTLSSGNTIYF. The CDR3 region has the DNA TGTGCCAGTAGTATCCGAACACTCAGCTCTGGAAACACCATATATTTT. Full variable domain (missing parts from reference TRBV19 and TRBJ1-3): DGGITQSPKYLFRKEGQNVTLSCEQNLNHDAMYWYRQDPGQGLRLIYYSQIVNDFQKGDIAEGYSVSREKKESFPLTVTSAQKNPTAFYLCASSIRTLSSGNTIYFGEGSWLTVV.

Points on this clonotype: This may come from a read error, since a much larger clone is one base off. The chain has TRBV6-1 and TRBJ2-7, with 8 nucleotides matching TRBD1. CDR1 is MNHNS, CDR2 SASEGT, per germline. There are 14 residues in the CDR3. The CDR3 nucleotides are TGTGCCAGCAGTCAATGGACAGGGTCCTCCGAGCAGTACTTC. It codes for CASSQWTGSSEQYF.

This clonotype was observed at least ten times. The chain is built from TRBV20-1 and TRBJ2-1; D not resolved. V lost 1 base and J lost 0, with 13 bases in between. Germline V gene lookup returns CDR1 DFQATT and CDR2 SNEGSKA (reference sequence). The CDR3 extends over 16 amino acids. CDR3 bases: TGCAGTGCTAGAGGGAGTGGGCCGAGCTCCTACAATGAGCAGTTCTTC. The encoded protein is CSARGSGPSSYNEQFF.

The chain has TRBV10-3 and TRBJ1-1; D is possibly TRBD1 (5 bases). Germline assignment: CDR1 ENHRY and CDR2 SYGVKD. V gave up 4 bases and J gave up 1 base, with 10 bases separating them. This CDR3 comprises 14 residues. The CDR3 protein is CAISVQGENTEAFF. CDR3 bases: TGTGCCATCAGTGTCCAGGGAGAGAACACTGAAGCTTTCTTT.

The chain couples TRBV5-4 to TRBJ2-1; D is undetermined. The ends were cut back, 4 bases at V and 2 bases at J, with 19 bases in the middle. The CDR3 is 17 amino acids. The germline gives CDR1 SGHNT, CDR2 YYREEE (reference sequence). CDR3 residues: CASSPEGGPGTYNEQFF. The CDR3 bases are TGTGCCAGCAGCCCGGAAGGCGGTCCTGGTACCTACAATGAGCAGTTCTTC.

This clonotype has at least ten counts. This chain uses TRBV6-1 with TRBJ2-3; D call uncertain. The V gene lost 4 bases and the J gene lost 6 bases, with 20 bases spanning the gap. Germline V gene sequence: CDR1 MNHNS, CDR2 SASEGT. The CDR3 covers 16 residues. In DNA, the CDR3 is TGTGCCAGCAGTGCGCGATATTCGAGCCCCTCGGATACGCAGTATTTT. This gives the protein CASSARYSSPSDTQYF.

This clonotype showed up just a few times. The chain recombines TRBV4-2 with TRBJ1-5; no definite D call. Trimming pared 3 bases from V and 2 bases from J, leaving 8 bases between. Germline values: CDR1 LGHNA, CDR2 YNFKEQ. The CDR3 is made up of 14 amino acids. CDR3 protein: CASSHGGGNQPQHF. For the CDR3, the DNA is TGTGCCAGCAGCCACGGAGGCGGCAATCAGCCCCAGCATTTT.

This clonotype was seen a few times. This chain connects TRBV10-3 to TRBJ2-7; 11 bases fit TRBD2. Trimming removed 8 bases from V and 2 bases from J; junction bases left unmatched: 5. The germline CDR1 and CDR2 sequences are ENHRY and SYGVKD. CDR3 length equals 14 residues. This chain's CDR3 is CAIARSGRAYEQYF. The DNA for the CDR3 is TGTGCCATCGCCCGTAGCGGGAGGGCCTACGAGCAGTACTTC.

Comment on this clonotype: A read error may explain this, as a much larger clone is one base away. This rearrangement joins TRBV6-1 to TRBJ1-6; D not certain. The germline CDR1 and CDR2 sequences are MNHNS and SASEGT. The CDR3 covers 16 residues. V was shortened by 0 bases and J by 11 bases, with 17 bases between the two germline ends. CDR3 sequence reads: CASSEAHTAENPPLHF. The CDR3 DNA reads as TGTGCCAGCAGTGAAGCGCATACAGCGGAGAATCCACCCCTCCACTTT.

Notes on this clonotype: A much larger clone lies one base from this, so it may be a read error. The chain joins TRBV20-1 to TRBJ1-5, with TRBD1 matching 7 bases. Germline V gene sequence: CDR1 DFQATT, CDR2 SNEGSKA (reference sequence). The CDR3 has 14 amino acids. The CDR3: CSASDRVFNQPQRF. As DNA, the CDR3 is TGCAGTGCCTCAGACAGGGTGTTTAATCAGCCCCAGCGTTTT.

The CDR3 DNA reads TGTGCCAGCATCATAGCCATCACTAGCGGGAGAGTCATTAATACGCAGTATTTT. Its protein is CASIIAITSGRVINTQYF. This sequence joins TRBV7-2 and TRBJ2-3; 11 positions match TRBD2. The CDR3 loop spans 18 amino acids. CDR1 and CDR2 from the germline V gene are SGHTA and FQGNSA. J gave up 7 bases and V 7 bases, and 19 bases lay outside the gene matches.

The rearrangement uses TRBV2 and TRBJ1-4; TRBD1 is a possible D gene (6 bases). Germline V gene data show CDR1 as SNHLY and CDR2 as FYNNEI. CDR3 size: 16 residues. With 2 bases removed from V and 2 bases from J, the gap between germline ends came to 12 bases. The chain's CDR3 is CASSELGASTNEKLFF. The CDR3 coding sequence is TGTGCCAGCAGTGAACTGGGGGCAAGCACTAATGAAAAACTGTTTTTT. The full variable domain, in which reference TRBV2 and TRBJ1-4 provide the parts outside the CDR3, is EPEVTQTPSHQVTQMGQEVILRCVPISNHLYFYWYRQILGQKVEFLVSFYNNEISEKSEIFDDQFSVERPDGSNFTLKIRSTKLEDSAMYFCASSELGASTNEKLFFGSGTQLSVL.

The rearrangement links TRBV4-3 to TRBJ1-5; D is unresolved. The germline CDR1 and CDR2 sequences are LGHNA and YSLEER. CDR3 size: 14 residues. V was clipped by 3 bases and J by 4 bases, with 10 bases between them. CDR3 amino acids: CASSHAYQNQPQHF. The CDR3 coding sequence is TGCGCCAGCAGCCATGCTTACCAGAATCAGCCCCAGCATTTT.